Shown below are 2 T cell receptor beta chains from a single sample sequenced in a study of beta chain features in type 1 diabetes. Whole-study results and caveats: There was a moderate but significant shortening of TCRB CDR3s in all four CD4+ subsets of Type 1 diabetes patients.

Expressed TCRB transcripts were sequenced because the isolated RNA had all been reverse transcribed beforehand. Clones were read by immunoSEQ multiplex PCR, and TCRdb kept only the in-frame ones, dropping some. The sample records hundreds of thousands of clones, 13% being singletons. Their target antigens are unknown. Material: naive CD4+ T cells from blood. All receptors come from a man between 18 and 29 years old with type 1 diabetes.

This clone turned up a few times. The chain carries TRBV4-1 and TRBJ2-1, with 9 bases identical to TRBD2. Germline CDR1 is MGHRA and CDR2 is YSYEKL. This CDR3 spans 19 amino acids. The ends lost 2 bases at V and 4 bases at J; junction bases unmatched: 15. The CDR3 nucleotides read TGCGCCAGCAGCCAAATCCGCGGCGGGGGGGCGGTGGCGTACAATGAGCAGTTCTTC. Protein: CASSQIRGGGAVAYNEQFF.

The chain employs TRBV7-7 and TRBJ2-3; 7 bases are shared with TRBD2. The CDR3 has 15 residues. The junction had 5 bases not matched to a gene; V was cut back by 3 bases and J by 2 bases. The V gene's germline CDR1 is SSHAT and CDR2 FNYEAQ (reference sequence). The DNA of the CDR3 is TGTGCCAGCAGCTTTGGGGCGGGGGACACAGATACGCAGTATTTT. It codes for CASSFGAGDTDTQYF.